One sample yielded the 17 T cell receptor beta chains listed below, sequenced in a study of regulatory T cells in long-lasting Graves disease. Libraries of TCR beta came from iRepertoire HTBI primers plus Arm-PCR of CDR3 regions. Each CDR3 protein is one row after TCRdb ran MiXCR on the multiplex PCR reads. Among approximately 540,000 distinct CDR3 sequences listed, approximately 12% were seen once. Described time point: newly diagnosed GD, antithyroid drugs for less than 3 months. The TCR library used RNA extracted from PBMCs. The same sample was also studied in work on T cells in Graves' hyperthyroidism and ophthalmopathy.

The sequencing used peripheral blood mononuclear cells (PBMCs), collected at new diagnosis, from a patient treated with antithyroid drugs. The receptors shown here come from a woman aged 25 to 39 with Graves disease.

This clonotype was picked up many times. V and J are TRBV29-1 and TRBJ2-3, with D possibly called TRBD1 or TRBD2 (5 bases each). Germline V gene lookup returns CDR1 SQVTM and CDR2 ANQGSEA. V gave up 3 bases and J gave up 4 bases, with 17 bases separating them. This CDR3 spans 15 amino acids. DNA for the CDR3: TGCAGCGTTGATTTCTTTACGGGGACCCCAGATACGCAGTATTTT. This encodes CSVDFFTGTPDTQYF.

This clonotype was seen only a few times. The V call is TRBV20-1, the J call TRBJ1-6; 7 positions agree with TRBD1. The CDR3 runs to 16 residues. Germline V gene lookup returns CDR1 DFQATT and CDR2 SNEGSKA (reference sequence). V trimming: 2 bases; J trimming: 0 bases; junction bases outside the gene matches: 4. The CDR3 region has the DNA TGCAGTGCTAGAAGACAGGGAGACTCCTATAATTCACCCCTCCACTTT. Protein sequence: CSARRQGDSYNSPLHF.

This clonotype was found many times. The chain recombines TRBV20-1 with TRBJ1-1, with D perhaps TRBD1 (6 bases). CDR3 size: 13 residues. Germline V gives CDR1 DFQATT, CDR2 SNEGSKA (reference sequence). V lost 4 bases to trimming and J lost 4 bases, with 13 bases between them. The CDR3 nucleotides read TGCAGTGCTAAGGGGGGGGCCGGCACTGAAGCTTTCTTT. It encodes CSAKGGAGTEAFF.

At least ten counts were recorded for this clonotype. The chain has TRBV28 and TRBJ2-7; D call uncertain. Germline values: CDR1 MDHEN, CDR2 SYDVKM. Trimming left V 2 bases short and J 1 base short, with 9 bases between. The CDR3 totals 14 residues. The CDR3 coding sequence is TGTGCCAGCAGTTTAGACTTTTATTCCTACGAGCAGTACTTC. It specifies CASSLDFYSYEQYF.

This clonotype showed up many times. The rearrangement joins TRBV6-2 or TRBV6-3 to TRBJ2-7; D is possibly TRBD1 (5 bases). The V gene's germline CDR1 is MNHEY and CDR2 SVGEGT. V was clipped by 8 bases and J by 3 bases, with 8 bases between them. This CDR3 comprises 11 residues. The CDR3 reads CASAGYYEQYF. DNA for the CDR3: TGTGCCAGCGCAGGGTACTACGAGCAGTACTTC.

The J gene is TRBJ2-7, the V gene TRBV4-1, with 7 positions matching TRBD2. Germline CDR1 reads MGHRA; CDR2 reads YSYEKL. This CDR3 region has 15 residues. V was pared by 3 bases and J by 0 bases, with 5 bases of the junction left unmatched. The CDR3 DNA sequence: TGCGCCAGCAGCCATCTCGGGACTATCTCCTACGAGCAGTACTTC. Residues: CASSHLGTISYEQYF.

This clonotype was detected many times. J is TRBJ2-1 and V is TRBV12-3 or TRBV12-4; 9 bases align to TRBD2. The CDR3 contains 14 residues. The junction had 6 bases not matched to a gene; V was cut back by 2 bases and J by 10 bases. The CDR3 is CASSLRGRAWEQFF. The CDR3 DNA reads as TGTGCCAGCAGTTTACGCGGGAGGGCATGGGAGCAGTTCTTC.

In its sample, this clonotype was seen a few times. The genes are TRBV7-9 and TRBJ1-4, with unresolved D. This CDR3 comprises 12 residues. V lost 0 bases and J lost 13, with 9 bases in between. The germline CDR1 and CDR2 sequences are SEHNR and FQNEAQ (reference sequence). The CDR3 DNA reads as TGTGCCAGCAGCTTAGCGGGCAGAAGACTGTTTTTT. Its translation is CASSLAGRRLFF.

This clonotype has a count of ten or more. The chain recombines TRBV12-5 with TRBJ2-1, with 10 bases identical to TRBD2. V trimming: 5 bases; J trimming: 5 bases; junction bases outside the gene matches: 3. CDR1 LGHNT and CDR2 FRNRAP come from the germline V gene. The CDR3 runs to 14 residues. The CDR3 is CASGPGLADNEQFF. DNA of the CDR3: TGTGCTAGTGGTCCTGGACTAGCGGACAATGAGCAGTTCTTC.

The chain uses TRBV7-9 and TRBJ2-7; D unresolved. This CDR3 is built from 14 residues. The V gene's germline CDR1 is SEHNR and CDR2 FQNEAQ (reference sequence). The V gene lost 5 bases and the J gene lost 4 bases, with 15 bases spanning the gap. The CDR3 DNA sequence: TGTGCCAGCAGCCCCGAACTTAGGTCTTACGAGCAGTACTTC. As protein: CASSPELRSYEQYF.

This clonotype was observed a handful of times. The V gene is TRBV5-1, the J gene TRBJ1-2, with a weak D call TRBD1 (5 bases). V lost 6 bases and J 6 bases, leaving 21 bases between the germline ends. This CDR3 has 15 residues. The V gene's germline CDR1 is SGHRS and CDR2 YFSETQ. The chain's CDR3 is CASICRAGLSHGYTF. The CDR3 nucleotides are TGCGCCAGCATTTGCCGGGCAGGGCTATCGCATGGCTACACCTTC.

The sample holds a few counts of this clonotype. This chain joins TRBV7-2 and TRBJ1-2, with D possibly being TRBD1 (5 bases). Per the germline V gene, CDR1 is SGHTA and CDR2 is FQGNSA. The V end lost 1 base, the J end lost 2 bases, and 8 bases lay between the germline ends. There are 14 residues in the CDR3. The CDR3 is CASSLVGVNYGYTF. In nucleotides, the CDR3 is TGTGCCAGCAGCTTAGTAGGGGTCAACTATGGCTACACCTTC.

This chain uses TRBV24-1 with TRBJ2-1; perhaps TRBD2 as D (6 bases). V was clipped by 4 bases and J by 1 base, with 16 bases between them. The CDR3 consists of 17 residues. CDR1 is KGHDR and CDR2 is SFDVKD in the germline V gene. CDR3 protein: CATSDPRAAGSYNEQFF. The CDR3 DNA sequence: TGTGCCACCAGTGACCCCCGGGCGGCGGGATCCTACAATGAGCAGTTCTTC.

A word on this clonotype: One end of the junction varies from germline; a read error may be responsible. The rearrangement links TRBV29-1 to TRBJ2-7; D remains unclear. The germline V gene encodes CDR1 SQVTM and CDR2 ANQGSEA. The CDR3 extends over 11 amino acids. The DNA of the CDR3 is TGCAGCGTCGAAGAGGCGAACGAGCAGTACTTC. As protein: CSVEEANEQYF.

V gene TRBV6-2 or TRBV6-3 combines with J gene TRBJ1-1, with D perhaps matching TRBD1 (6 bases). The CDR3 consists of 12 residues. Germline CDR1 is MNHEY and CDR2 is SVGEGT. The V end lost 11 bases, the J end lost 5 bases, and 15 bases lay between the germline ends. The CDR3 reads CAGKQGDTEAFF. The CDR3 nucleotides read TGTGCCGGAAAACAGGGAGATACTGAAGCTTTCTTT.

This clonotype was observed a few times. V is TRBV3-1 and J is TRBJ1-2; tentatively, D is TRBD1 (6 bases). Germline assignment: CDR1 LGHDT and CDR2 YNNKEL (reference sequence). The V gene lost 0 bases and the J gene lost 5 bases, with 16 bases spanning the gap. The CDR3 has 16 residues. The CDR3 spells CASSQEVTGRRYGYTF. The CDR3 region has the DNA TGTGCCAGCAGCCAAGAGGTCACAGGGAGAAGGTATGGCTACACCTTC.

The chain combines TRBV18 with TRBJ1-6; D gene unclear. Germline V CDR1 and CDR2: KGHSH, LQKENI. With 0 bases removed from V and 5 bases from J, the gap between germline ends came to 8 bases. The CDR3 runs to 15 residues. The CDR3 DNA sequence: TGTGCCAGCTCACCACCGCCCGGGAATAATTCACCCCTCCACTTT. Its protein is CASSPPPGNNSPLHF.